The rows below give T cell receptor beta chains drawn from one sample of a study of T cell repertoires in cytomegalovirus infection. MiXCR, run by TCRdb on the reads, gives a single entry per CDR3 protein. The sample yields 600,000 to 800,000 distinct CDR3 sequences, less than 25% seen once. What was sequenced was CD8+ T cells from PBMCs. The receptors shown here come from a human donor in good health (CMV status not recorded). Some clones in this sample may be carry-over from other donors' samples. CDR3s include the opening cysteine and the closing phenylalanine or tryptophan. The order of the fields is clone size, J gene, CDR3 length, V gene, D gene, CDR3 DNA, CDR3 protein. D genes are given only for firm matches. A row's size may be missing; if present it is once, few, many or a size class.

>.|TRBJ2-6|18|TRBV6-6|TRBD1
TGTGCCAGCAGCGAGAGGGACAGGGTATACTCTGGGGCCAACGTCCTGACTTTC
CASSERDRVYSGANVLTF
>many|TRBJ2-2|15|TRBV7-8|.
TGTGCCAGCAGCTTAGGGCAGGGGTGGACCGGGGAGCTGTTTTTT
CASSLGQGWTGELFF
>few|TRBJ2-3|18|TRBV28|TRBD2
TGTGCCAGCACTCTCCTCACCTCGGGGGGGCCAAACACAGATACGCAGTATTTT
CASTLLTSGGPNTDTQYF
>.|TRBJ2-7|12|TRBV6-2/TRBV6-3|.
TGTGCCACCAATGACAGGTCCTACGAGCAGTACTTC
CATNDRSYEQYF
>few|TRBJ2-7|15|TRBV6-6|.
TGTGCCAGCAGTTACTCCAGATCGTACTCCTACGAGCAGTACTTC
CASSYSRSYSYEQYF
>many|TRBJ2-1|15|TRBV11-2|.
TGTGCCAGCAGCCCTACTAGCCTCTCCTACAATGAGCAGTTCTTC
CASSPTSLSYNEQFF
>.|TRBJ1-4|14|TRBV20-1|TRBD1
TGCAGTGCTAGTCCAGACAGGGACTACGAAAAACTGTTTTTT
CSASPDRDYEKLFF
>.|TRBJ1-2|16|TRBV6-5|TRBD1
TGTGCCAGCAGTCGATCCGGTGGGGGGCAGGGGGATGGCTACACCTTC
CASSRSGGGQGDGYTF
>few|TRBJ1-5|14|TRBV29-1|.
TGCAGCGTTGAAGATTCTAATAGCAATCAGCCCCAGCATTTT
CSVEDSNSNQPQHF
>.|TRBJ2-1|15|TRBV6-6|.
TGTGCCAGCAGTTACTCGTTCGAGGGTGGGAATGAGCAGTTCTTC
CASSYSFEGGNEQFF